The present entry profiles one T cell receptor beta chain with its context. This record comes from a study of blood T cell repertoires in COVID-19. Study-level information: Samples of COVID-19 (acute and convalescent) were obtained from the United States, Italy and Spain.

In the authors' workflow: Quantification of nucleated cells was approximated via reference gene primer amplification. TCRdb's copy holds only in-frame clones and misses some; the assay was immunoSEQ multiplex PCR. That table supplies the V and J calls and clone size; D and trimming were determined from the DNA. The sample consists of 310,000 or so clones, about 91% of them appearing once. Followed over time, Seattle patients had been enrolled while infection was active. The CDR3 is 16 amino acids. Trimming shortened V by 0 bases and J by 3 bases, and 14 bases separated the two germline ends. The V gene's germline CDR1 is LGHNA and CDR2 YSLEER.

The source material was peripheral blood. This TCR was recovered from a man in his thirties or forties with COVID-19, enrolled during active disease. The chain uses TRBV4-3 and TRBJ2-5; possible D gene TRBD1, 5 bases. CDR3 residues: CASSQDFGAGKETQYF. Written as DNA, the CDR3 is TGCGCCAGCAGCCAAGATTTTGGGGCAGGGAAAGAGACCCAGTACTTC.